A selection of T cell receptor beta chains follows, all from one sample in a study of cytomegalovirus exposure and HLA in healthy donors. Some clones are missing from TCRdb's copy, which holds only in-frame ones; the method was immunoSEQ multiplex PCR. This repertoire shows 150,000 to 180,000 clones, 65% to 80% found once; its top ten account for around 4.1%. The sample was PBMCs. These receptors were obtained from a middle-aged woman in good health and CMV-seronegative. CDR3s include the opening cysteine and the closing phenylalanine or tryptophan. The order of the fields is clone size, V gene, D gene, J gene, CDR3 DNA, CDR3 protein. D genes are given only for firm matches. Rows give clone size only sometimes, using once, few, many, or a class for an expanded clone.

size: once
V: TRBV27
D: NA
J: TRBJ2-1
DNA: TGTGCCAGCAGCCCTCGACAGTACTACAATGAGCAGTTCTTC
CDR3: CASSPRQYYNEQFF

size: NA
V: TRBV5-4
D: NA
J: TRBJ2-1
DNA: TGTGCCAGCAGCTTGGGGACTACATCCTTCAATGAGCAGTTCTTC
CDR3: CASSLGTTSFNEQFF

size: few
V: TRBV2
D: NA
J: TRBJ1-1
DNA: TGTGCCAGCAGTGAAGTTAGCCTCAACACTGAAGCTTTCTTT
CDR3: CASSEVSLNTEAFF

size: NA
V: TRBV6-1
D: TRBD1
J: TRBJ2-1
DNA: TGTGCCAGCAGTCCGGGACAGGGGGCGGATGAGCAGTTCTTC
CDR3: CASSPGQGADEQFF

size: once
V: TRBV7-9
D: NA
J: TRBJ1-5
DNA: TGTGCCAGCAGCTCGATCCTTGGTCCGGCTAGCGATCAGCCCCAGCATTTT
CDR3: CASSSILGPASDQPQHF

size: NA
V: TRBV11-2
D: NA
J: TRBJ1-1
DNA: TGTGCCAGCAGCTCTCCCCCACTGCGGAACACTGAAGCTTTCTTT
CDR3: CASSSPPLRNTEAFF

size: NA
V: TRBV18
D: TRBD1
J: TRBJ1-3
DNA: TGTGCCAGCTCACCGCTTGGGGGACAGAAAGGAAACACCATATATTTT
CDR3: CASSPLGGQKGNTIYF

size: NA
V: TRBV19
D: NA
J: TRBJ2-1
DNA: TGTGCCAGTAGACCCCGGGGTGGTTCGGGGGAGCAGTTCTTC
CDR3: CASRPRGGSGEQFF

size: NA
V: TRBV28
D: NA
J: TRBJ1-5
DNA: TGTGCCAGCAGTTTGGGGGGGTATAGCAATCAGCCCCAGCATTTT
CDR3: CASSLGGYSNQPQHF

size: few
V: TRBV27
D: TRBD2
J: TRBJ2-1
DNA: TGTGCCAGCAGTTCCCGAATCGATTCCGGGACTATTTCCTACAATGAGCAGTTCTTC
CDR3: CASSSRIDSGTISYNEQFF

size: NA
V: TRBV5-4
D: NA
J: TRBJ1-1
DNA: TGTGCCAGCAGCTTGCAGGGGCGGGACACTGAAGCTTTCTTT
CDR3: CASSLQGRDTEAFF

size: NA
V: TRBV6-6
D: TRBD1
J: TRBJ2-7
DNA: TGTGCCAGCAGTTCCACAGGGGTAAACTACGAGCAGTACTTC
CDR3: CASSSTGVNYEQYF

size: NA
V: TRBV6-5
D: NA
J: TRBJ1-1
DNA: TGTGCCAGCCTCAGGGGTGGGGGCACTGAAGCTTTCTTT
CDR3: CASLRGGGTEAFF

size: NA
V: TRBV11-2
D: NA
J: TRBJ2-1
DNA: TGTGCCAGCAGCCGGGACTCAGTCAATGAGCAGTTCTTC
CDR3: CASSRDSVNEQFF

size: NA
V: TRBV28
D: TRBD1
J: TRBJ1-2
DNA: TGTGCCAGCAGTTCCACAGGGGGTAACTATGGCTACACCTTC
CDR3: CASSSTGGNYGYTF

size: NA
V: TRBV28
D: TRBD1
J: TRBJ1-2
DNA: TGTGCCAGCAGTTCTCACCCCCAGGGGGTTAACTATGGCTACACCTTC
CDR3: CASSSHPQGVNYGYTF